This TCR beta chain derives from a study of beta chain features in type 1 diabetes. cDNA synthesis used the whole RNA isolate, giving expressed TCRB sequences. Clones were sequenced by immunoSEQ multiplex PCR, and TCRdb holds only the in-frame ones, with some missing. The repertoire holds 150,000 or so clones, with approximately 10% as singletons. This CDR3 spans 13 amino acids. V lost 7 bases, J lost 1 base, and 6 bases stayed unmatched. Germline values: CDR1 SQVTM, CDR2 ANQGSEA. V usage is TRBV29-1 and J usage is TRBJ2-5, with 7 bases matching TRBD2. The source material was central memory CD4+ T cells from blood. The sequence derives from a man younger than 35 in good health. CDR3 protein: CSAVGGSQETQYF. CDR3 nucleotides: TGCAGCGCCGTCGGGGGGTCCCAAGAGACCCAGTACTTC.